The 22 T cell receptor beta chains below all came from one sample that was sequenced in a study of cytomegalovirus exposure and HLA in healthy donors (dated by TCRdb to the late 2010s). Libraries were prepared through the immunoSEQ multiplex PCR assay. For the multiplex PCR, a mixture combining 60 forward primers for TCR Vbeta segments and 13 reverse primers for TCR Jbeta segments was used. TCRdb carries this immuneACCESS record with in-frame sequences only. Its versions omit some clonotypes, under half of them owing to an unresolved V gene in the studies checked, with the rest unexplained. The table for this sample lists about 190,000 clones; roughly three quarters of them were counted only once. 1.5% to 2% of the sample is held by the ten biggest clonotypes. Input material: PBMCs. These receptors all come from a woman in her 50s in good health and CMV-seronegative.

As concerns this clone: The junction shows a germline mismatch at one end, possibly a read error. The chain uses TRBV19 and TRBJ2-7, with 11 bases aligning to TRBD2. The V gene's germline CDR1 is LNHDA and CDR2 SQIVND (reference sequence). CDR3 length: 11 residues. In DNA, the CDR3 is TGTGCCAGTAGTGAACTAGCGGGAGACAACTTC. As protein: CASSELAGDNF.

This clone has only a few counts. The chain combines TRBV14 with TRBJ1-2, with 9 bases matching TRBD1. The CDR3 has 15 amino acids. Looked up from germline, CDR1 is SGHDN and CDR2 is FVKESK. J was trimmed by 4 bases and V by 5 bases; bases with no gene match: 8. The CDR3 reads CASSGGDRDPYGYTF. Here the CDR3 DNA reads TGTGCCAGCAGCGGAGGGGACAGGGATCCCTATGGCTACACCTTC.

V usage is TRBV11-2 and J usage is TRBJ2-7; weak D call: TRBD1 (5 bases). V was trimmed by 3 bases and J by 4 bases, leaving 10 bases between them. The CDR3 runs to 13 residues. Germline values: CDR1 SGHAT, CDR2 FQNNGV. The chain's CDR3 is CASSFFQGYEQYF. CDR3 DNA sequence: TGTGCCAGCAGCTTCTTCCAGGGTTACGAGCAGTACTTC.

CDR3 region: CASSSGQTTYNSPLHF. The CDR3 DNA reads TGTGCCAGCAGCTCAGGACAGACCACGTATAATTCACCCCTCCACTTT. The chain joins TRBV7-9 to TRBJ1-6; a possible D gene is TRBD1 (6 bases). The CDR3 loop spans 16 amino acids. Deletions cut 4 bases from V and 4 bases from J, with 14 bases between. CDR1 and CDR2 from the germline V gene are SEHNR and FQNEAQ (reference sequence).

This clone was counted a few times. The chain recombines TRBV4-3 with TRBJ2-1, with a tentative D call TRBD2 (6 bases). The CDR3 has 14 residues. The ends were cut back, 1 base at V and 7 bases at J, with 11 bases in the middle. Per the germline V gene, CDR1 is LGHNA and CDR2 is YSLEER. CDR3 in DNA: TGCGCCAGCAGCCAAGTCCTAGCGCGTAATGAGCAGTTCTTC. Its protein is CASSQVLARNEQFF.

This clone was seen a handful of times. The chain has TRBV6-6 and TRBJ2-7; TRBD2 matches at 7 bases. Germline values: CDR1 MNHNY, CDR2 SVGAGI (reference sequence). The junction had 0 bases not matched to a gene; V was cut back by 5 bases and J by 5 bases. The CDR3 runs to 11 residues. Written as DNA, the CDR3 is TGTGCCAGCAGTACTAGCGACGAGCAGTACTTC. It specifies CASSTSDEQYF.

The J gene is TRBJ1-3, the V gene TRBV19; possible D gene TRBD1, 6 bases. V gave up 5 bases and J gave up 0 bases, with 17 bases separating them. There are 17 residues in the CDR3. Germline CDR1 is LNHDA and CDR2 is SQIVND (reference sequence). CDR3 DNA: TGTGCCAGTAGTGGATTACCAGGGGAATACTCTGGAAACACCATATATTTT. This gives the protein CASSGLPGEYSGNTIYF.

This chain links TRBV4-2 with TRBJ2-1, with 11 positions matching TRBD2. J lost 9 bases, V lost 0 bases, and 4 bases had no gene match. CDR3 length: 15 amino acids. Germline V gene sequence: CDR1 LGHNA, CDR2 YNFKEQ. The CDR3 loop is CASSQDQTSGSEQFF. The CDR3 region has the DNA TGTGCCAGCAGCCAAGATCAAACTAGCGGGAGTGAGCAGTTCTTC.

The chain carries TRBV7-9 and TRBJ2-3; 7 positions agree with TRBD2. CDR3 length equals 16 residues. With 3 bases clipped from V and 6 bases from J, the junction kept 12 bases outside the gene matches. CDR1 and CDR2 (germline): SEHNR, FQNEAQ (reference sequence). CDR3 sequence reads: CASSFERTSTPDTQYF. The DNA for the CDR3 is TGTGCCAGCAGCTTTGAACGGACTAGTACCCCGGATACGCAGTATTTT.

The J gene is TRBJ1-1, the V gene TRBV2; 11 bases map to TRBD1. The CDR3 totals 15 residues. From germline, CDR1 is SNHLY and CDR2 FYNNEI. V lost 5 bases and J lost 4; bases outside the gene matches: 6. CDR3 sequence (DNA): TGTGCCAGCAGTCTCCGGACAGGGGGCGGCACTGAAGCTTTCTTT. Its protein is CASSLRTGGGTEAFF.

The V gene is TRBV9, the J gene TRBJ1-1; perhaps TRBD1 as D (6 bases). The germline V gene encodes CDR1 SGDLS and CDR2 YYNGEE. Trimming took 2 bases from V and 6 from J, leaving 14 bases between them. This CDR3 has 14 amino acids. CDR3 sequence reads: CASSVGPPGAEAFF. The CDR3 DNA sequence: TGTGCCAGCAGCGTCGGGCCTCCAGGGGCTGAAGCTTTCTTT.

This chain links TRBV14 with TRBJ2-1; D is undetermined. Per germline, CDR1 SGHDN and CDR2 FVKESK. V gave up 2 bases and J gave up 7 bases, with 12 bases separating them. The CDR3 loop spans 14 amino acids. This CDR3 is CASSQLGVGNEQFF. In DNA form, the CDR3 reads TGTGCCAGCAGCCAATTAGGAGTTGGGAATGAGCAGTTCTTC. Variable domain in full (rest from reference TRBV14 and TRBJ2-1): EAGVTQFPSHSVIEKGQTVTLRCDPISGHDNLYWYRRVMGKEIKFLLHFVKESKQDESGMPNNRFLAERTGGTYSTLKVQPAELEDSGVYFCASSQLGVGNEQFFGPGTRLTVL.

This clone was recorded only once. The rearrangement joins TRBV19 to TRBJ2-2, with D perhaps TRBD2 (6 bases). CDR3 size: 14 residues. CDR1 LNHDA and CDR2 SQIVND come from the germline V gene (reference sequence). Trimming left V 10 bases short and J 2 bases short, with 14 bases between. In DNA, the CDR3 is TGTGCCACCGCCGGAGGGGCTAACACCGGGGAGCTGTTTTTT. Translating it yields CATAGGANTGELFF.

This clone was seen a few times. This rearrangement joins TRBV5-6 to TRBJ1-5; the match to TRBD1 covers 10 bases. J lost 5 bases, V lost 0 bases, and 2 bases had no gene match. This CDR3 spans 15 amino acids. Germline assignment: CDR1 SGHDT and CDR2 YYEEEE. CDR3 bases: TGTGCCAGCAGCTTGGGGGACAGGGGACATCAGCCCCAGCATTTT. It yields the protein CASSLGDRGHQPQHF.

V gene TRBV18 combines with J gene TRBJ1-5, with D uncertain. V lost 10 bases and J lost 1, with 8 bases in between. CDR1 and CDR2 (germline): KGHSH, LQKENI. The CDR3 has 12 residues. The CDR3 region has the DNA TGTGCCACCCGGAGCAGCAATCAGCCCCAGCATTTT. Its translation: CATRSSNQPQHF. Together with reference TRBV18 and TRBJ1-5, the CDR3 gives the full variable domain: NAGVMQNPRHLVRRRGQEARLRCSPMKGHSHVYWYRQLPEEGLKFMVYLQKENIIDESGMPKERFSAEFPKEGPSILRIQQVVRGDSAAYFCATRSSNQPQHFGDGTRLSIL.

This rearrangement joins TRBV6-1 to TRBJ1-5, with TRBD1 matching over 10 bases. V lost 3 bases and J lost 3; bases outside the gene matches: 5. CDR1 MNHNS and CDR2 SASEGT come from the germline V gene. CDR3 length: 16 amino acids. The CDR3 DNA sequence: TGTGCCAGCAGTGACCGGGACAGGGGCCTCAATCAGCCCCAGCATTTT. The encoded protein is CASSDRDRGLNQPQHF.

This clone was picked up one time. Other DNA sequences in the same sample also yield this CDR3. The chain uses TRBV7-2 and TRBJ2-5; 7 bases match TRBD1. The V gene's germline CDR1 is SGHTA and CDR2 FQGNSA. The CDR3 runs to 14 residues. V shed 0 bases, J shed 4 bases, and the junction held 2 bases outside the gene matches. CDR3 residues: CASSLAGGGETQYF. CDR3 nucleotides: TGTGCCAGCAGCTTAGCAGGGGGCGGAGAGACCCAGTACTTC. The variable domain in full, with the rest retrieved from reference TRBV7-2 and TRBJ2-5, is GAGVSQSPSNKVTEKGKDVELRCDPISGHTALYWYRQSLGQGLEFLIYFQGNSAPDKSGLPSDRFSAERTGGSVSTLTIQRTQQEDSAVYLCASSLAGGGETQYFGPGTRLLVL.

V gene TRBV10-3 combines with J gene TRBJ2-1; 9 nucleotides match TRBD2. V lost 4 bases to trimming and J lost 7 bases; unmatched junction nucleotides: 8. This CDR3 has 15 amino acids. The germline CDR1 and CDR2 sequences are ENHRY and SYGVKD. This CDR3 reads CAISAVGGGENEQFF. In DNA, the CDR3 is TGTGCCATCAGTGCCGTTGGCGGGGGGGAGAATGAGCAGTTCTTC.

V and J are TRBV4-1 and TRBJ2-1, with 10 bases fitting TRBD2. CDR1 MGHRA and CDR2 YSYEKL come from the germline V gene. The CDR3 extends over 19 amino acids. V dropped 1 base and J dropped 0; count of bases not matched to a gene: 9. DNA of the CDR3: TGCGCCAGCAGCCAAGGTGGCCTAGCGGGAGCCACCTCCTACAATGAGCAGTTCTTC. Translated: CASSQGGLAGATSYNEQFF.

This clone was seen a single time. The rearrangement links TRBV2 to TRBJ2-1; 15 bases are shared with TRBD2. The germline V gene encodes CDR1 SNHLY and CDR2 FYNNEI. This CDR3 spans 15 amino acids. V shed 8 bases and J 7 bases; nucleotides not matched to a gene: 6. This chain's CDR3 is CASAGLAGGQNEQFF. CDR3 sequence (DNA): TGTGCCAGCGCCGGACTAGCGGGGGGGCAAAATGAGCAGTTCTTC.

CDR3 residues: CASSPRTGRNTGELFF. The CDR3 nucleotides read TGTGCCAGCAGTCCCCGGACAGGCCGAAACACCGGGGAGCTGTTTTTT. The rearrangement uses TRBV27 and TRBJ2-2, with 7 bases identical to TRBD1. The germline V gene encodes CDR1 MNHEY and CDR2 SMNVEV (reference sequence). The CDR3 is made up of 16 amino acids. The J segment lost 2 bases and the V segment lost 5 bases, leaving 8 bases of the junction unmatched.

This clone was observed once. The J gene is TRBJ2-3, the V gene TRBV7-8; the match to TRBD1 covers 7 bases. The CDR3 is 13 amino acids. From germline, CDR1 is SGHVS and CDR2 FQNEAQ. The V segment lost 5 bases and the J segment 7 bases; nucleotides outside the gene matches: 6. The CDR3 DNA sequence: TGTGCCAGCAGCCAGACAGGGTTGAATACGCAGTATTTT. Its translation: CASSQTGLNTQYF.